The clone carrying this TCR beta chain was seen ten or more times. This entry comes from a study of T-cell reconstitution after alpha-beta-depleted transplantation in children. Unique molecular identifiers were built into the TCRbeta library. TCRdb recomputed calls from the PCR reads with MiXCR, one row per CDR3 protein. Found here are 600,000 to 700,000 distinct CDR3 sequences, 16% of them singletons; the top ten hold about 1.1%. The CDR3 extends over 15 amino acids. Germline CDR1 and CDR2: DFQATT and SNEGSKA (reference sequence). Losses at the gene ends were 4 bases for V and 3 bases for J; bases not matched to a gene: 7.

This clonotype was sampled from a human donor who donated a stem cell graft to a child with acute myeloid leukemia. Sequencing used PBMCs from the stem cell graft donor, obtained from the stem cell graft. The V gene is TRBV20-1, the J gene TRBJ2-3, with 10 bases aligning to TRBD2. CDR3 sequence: CSAKDSGGPTDTQYF. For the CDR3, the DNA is TGCAGTGCTAAAGATAGCGGGGGGCCGACAGATACGCAGTATTTT.